The clone carrying this TCR beta chain was counted a few times. The data were taken from a study of glioma-infiltrating T cells. Using RNA template, CDR3s of TCR alpha and beta were amplified with iRepertoire arm-PCR. TCRdb used MiXCR to reprocess the multiplex PCR reads, holding one entry per CDR3 protein. The table records 400,000 or so distinct CDR3 sequences, 41% of them present only once. Germline V gives CDR1 SGHTA, CDR2 FQGNSA. The V gene end was trimmed by 2 bases and the J gene end by 7 bases; junction bases not matched to a gene: 5. This CDR3 contains 15 residues. This TCR derives from a human donor with low-grade glioma or glioblastoma, undergoing nonglioma brain surgery, or in good health (not recorded which). The specimen sequenced was glioma tissue, nonneoplastic brain tissue, or PBMCs (not recorded which). V is TRBV7-2 and J is TRBJ2-1; 10 bases match TRBD1. The chain's CDR3 is CASSLRRDRGNEQFF. The CDR3, as DNA: TGTGCCAGCAGCTTACGCCGGGACAGGGGAAATGAGCAGTTCTTC. Looking up the rest from reference TRBV7-2 and TRBJ2-1 gives the full variable domain: GAGVSQSPSNKVTEKGKDVELRCDPISGHTALYWYRQSLGQGLEFLIYFQGNSAPDKSGLPSDRFSAERTGGSVSTLTIQRTQQEDSAVYLCASSLRRDRGNEQFFGPGTRLTVL.